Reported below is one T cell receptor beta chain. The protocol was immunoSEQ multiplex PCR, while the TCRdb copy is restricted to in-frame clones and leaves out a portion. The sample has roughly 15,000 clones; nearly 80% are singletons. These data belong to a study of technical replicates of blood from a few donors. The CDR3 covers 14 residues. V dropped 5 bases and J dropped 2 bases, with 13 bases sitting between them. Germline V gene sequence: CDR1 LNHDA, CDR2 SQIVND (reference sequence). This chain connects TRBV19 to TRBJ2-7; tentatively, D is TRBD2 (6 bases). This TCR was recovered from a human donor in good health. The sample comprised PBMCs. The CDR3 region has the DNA TGTGCCAGTAGTTTTACGGAGGGTACCTACGAGCAGTACTTC. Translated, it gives CASSFTEGTYEQYF.